This T cell receptor beta chain was sequenced for a study of shared clonotypes between healthy human individuals. Points on this clone: Its antigen is not identified.

There were only Caucasian adults among the donors, and all lived in Nashville, Tennessee. Some clones are missing from TCRdb's copy, which holds only in-frame ones; the method was immunoSEQ multiplex PCR. The table lists over a million clones, about 75% of them singletons, with about 1.5% in the top ten. Findings and caveats of the study: Sequencing of the sorted subsets was shown by rarefaction to be incomplete despite large depth. Generally, estimated richness proved larger in naive subsets than it did in memory subsets. All-four-donor shared clonotypes had higher generation probabilities than non-shared clonotypes did.

The sample taken for sequencing was memory CD4+ T cells sorted from blood. Indicated subset: CD45RA-negative fraction. The TCR sequence derives from a young man in good health.

CDR3 protein: CASSHFTLQETQYF. In DNA form, the CDR3 reads TGTGCCAGCAGCCACTTCACACTCCAAGAGACCCAGTACTTC. The chain joins TRBV7-9 to TRBJ2-5; the D is unclear. The V gene lost 5 bases and the J gene lost 1 base, with 11 bases spanning the gap. The CDR3 sequence is 14 residues long. Germline V gene data show CDR1 as SEHNR and CDR2 as FQNEAQ (reference sequence).